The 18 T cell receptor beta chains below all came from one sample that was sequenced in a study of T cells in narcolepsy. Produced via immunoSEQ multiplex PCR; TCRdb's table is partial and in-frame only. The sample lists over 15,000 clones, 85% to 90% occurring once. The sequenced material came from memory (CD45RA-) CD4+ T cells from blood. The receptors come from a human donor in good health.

Here the CDR3 DNA reads TGTGCCAGCTCTATTGTAGGGACAGGGGGCTCCGGGGCCAACGTCCTGACTTTC. Translated, it gives CASSIVGTGGSGANVLTF. The chain carries TRBV7-2 and TRBJ2-6, with TRBD1 identical over 12 bases. Trimming took 8 bases from V and 4 from J; bases not matched to a gene: 12. CDR1 and CDR2 from the germline V gene are SGHTA and FQGNSA. There are 18 residues in the CDR3.

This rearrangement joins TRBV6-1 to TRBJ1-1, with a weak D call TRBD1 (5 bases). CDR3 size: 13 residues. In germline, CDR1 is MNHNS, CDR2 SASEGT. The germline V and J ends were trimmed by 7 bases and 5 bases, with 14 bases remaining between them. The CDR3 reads CASNLIRGTEAFF. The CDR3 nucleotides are TGTGCCAGCAATCTAATTCGGGGGACTGAAGCTTTCTTT.

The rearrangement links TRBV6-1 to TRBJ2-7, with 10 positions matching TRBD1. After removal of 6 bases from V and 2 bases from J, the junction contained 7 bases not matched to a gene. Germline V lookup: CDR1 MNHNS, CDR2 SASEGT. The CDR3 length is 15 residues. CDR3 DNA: TGTGCCAGCAGCTTCGCCGGACAGGGGGCCTACGAGCAGTACTTC. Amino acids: CASSFAGQGAYEQYF.

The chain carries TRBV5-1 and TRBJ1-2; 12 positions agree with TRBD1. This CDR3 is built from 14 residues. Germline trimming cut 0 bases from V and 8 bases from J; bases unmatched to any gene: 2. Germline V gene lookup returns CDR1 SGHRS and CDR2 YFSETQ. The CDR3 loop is CASSLAGTGGGYTF. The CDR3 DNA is TGCGCCAGCAGCTTGGCCGGGACAGGGGGCGGCTACACCTTC.

The CDR3 bases are TGTGCCAGCAGCTTTCCCGGGACAGGGACGGCGTTAGGCTACACCTTC. This sequence encodes CASSFPGTGTALGYTF. This chain joins TRBV5-6 and TRBJ1-2; 9 bases match TRBD1. The CDR3 is made up of 16 amino acids. Germline values: CDR1 SGHDT, CDR2 YYEEEE. Losses at the gene ends were 2 bases for V and 8 bases for J; bases not matched to a gene: 13. The full variable domain, its missing parts supplied by reference TRBV5-6 and TRBJ1-2, is DAGVTQSPTHLIKTRGQQVTLRCSPKSGHDTVSWYQQALGQGPQFIFQYYEEEERQRGNFPDRFSGHQFPNYSSELNVNALLLGDSALYLCASSFPGTGTALGYTFGSGTRLTVV.

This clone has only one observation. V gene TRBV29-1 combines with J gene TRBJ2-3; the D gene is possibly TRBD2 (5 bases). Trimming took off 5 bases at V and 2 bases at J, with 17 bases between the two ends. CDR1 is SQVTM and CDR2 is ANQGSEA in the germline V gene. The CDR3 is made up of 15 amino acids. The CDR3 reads CSVRRRVAPTDTQYF. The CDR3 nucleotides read TGCAGCGTTAGAAGGCGGGTCGCTCCCACAGATACGCAGTATTTT.

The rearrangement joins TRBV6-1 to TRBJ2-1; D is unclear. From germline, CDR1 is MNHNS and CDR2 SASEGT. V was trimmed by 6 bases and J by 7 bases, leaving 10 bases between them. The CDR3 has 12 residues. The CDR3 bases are TGTGCCAGCAGCCCCGCCTCTAATGAGCAGTTCTTC. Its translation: CASSPASNEQFF.

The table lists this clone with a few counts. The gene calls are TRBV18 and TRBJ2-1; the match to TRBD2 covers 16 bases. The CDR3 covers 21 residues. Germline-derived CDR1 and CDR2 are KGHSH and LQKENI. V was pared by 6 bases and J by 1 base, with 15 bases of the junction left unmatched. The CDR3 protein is CASSTIPSGLAGGQSYNEQFF. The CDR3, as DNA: TGTGCCAGCTCGACTATCCCATCGGGACTAGCGGGAGGGCAATCCTACAATGAGCAGTTCTTC.

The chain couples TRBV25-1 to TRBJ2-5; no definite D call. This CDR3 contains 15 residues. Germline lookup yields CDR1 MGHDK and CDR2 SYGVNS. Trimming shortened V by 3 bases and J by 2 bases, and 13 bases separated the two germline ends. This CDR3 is CASSDPSWVQETQYF. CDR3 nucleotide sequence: TGTGCCAGCAGTGATCCGTCGTGGGTACAAGAGACCCAGTACTTC.

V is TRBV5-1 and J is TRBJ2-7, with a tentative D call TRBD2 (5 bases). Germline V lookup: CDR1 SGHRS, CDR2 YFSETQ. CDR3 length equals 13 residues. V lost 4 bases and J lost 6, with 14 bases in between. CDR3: CASSRRSPGEQYF. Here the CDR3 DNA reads TGCGCCAGCAGCAGGAGGTCTCCGGGCGAGCAGTACTTC.

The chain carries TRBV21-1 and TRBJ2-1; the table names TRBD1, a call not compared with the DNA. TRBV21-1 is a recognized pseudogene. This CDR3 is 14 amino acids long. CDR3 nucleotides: TGTGCCAGCAGCAAAGGACAGGGGGCGAATGAGCAGTTCTTC. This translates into CASSKGQGANEQFF.

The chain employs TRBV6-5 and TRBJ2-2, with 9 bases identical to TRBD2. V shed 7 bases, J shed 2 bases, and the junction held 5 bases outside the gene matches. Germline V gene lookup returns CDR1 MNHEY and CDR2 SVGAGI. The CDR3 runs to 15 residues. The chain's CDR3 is CASTETSGNTGELFF. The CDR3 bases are TGTGCCAGCACCGAGACTAGCGGAAACACCGGGGAGCTGTTTTTT.

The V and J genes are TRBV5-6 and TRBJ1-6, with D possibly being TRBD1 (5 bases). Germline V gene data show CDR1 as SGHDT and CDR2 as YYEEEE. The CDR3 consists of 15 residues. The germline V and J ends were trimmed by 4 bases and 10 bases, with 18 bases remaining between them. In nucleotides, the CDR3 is TGTGCCAGCAGCCCCGGGGGGGGGACTCGGTCACCCCTCCACTTT. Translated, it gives CASSPGGGTRSPLHF.

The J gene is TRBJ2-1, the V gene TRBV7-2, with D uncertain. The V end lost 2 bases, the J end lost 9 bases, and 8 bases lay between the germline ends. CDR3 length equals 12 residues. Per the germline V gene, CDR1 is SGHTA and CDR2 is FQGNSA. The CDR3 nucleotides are TGTGCCAGCAGCTTATTGGTAGGTGAGCAGTTCTTC. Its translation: CASSLLVGEQFF.

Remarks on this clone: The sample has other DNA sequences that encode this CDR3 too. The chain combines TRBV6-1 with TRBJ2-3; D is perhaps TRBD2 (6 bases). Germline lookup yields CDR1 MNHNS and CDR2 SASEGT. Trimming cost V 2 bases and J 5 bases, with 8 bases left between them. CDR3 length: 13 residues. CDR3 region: CASSESRGDTQYF. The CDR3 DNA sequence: TGTGCCAGCAGTGAATCGCGGGGAGATACGCAGTATTTT.

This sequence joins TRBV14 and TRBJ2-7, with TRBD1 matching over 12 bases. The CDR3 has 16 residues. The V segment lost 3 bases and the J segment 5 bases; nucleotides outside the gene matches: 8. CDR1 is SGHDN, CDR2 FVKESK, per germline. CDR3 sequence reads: CASSHRAGQGAHEQYF. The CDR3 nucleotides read TGTGCCAGCAGCCATCGCGCGGGACAGGGGGCCCACGAGCAGTACTTC.

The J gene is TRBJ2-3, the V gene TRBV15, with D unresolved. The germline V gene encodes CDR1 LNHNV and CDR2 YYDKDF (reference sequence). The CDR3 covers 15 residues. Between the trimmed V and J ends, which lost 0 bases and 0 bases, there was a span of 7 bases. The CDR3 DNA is TGTGCCACCAGCAGAGAAGCGCCTAGCACAGATACGCAGTATTTT. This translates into CATSREAPSTDTQYF.

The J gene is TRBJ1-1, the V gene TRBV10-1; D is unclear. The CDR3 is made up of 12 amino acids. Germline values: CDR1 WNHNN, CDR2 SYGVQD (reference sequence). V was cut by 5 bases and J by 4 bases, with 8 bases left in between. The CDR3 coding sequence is TGCGCCAGCAGTACCCCGGGCACTGAAGCTTTCTTT. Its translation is CASSTPGTEAFF.